These T cell receptor beta chains were read from a single sample in a study of CD8 T cells in Susac syndrome. Each CDR3 protein gets one entry after TCRdb re-called the immunoSEQ multiplex PCR reads with MiXCR. The table records 150,000 to 190,000 distinct CDR3 sequences, about 94% of them present only once. Sequences were obtained from CD8+ T cells from PBMCs. All receptors derive from a human donor with multiple sclerosis. The CDR3 runs from the conserved cysteine through the conserved F or W. Fields, in order: clone size, J gene, V gene, D gene, CDR3 length, CDR3 DNA, CDR3 protein. A D gene is named only where the DNA matches it firmly. Clone size appears in some rows only: once, few, many, or a class for an expanded clone.

-	TRBJ2-5	TRBV12-3/TRBV12-4	TRBD1	15	TGTGCCAGCAGTTTCCAGGGGGCGCTAGGAGAGACCCAGTACTTC	CASSFQGALGETQYF
-	TRBJ2-2	TRBV11-3	-	14	TGTGCCAGCAGCTTTTGGGGGAACACCGGGGAGCTGTTTTTT	CASSFWGNTGELFF
-	TRBJ2-3	TRBV5-6	-	13	TGTGCCAGCAGCTTGGGGACTCCAGATACGCAGTATTTT	CASSLGTPDTQYF
-	TRBJ1-6	TRBV28	-	14	TGTGCCAGCCGACGAAGACAGGCGAATTCACCCCTCCACTTT	CASRRRQANSPLHF
-	TRBJ1-1	TRBV11-2	-	12	TGTGCCAGCAGCTTAGAGATAGGTGAAGCTTTCTTT	CASSLEIGEAFF
-	TRBJ2-1	TRBV7-9	TRBD1	14	TGTGCCAGCAGCCCTAGACAGGGGGCAAATGAGCAGTTCTTC	CASSPRQGANEQFF
-	TRBJ2-7	TRBV7-9	-	14	TGTGCCAGCAGCTCCGACACAATCCCCTACGAGCAGTACTTC	CASSSDTIPYEQYF
-	TRBJ1-2	TRBV2	TRBD1	13	TGTGCCAGCAGCAATCGACAGGGGTATGGCTACACCTTC	CASSNRQGYGYTF
-	TRBJ1-2	TRBV29-1	-	15	TGCAGCGCCGGGCGTCAAACGGGGATTAACTATGGCTACACCTTC	CSAGRQTGINYGYTF
-	TRBJ2-7	TRBV27	-	14	TGTGCCAGCAGTTTCCAGGGCGCGATGAACGAGCAGTACTTC	CASSFQGAMNEQYF
-	TRBJ2-1	TRBV12-5	-	11	TGTGCTAGTGGTCTGGGGTTGTTCGAGTTCTTC	CASGLGLFEFF
once	TRBJ1-1	TRBV30	-	11	TGTGCGTCCGATCGGAACACTGAAGCTTTCTTT	CASDRNTEAFF
-	TRBJ1-1	TRBV29-1	TRBD1	14	TGCAGCGTTGAAGATCAGGGGGGAAGAAGTGAAGCTTTCTTT	CSVEDQGGRSEAFF
-	TRBJ2-5	TRBV6-4	-	16	TGTGCCAGCAGTGACTCGGTTGGTGGCGGGACCGAGACCCAGTACTTC	CASSDSVGGGTETQYF
-	TRBJ1-5	TRBV11-1	TRBD1	20	TGTGCCAGCAGTCCGGGACAGGGGGCGTTGATTTCGGACCGCAATCAGCCCCAGCATTTT	CASSPGQGALISDRNQPQHF
-	TRBJ2-3	TRBV13	-	14	TGTGCCAGCAGCCTCGGCGGGTACACAGATACGCAGTATTTT	CASSLGGYTDTQYF
-	TRBJ2-7	TRBV27	-	11	TGTGCCAGCGACGACTCGTCCGAGCAGTACTTC	CASDDSSEQYF
-	TRBJ1-4	TRBV25-1	TRBD1	15	TGTGCCAGCAGTGAATCGAGGACAGGGTGGACTGGACTGTTTTTT	CASSESRTGWTGLFF
-	TRBJ1-2	TRBV29-1	-	13	TGCAGCGCCTCGGGACACGGCCTCTATGGCTACACCTTC	CSASGHGLYGYTF
-	TRBJ2-1	TRBV30	-	13	TGTGCCTGGAGTTGGTACTCCTACAATGAGCAGTTCTTC	CAWSWYSYNEQFF
-	TRBJ2-3	TRBV20-1	-	15	TGCAGTGCTAGAGATAAGGGAGCTTGGCCATATACGCAGTATTTT	CSARDKGAWPYTQYF
-	TRBJ2-7	TRBV4-3	TRBD2	15	TGCGCCAGCAGCCAAGATCGGGGGGATCCCTACGAGCAGTACTTC	CASSQDRGDPYEQYF
once	TRBJ1-2	TRBV4-1	TRBD1	14	TGCGCCAGCAGCCAGGAACAGGGGGCACGAGGCTACACCTTC	CASSQEQGARGYTF
-	TRBJ2-5	TRBV27	TRBD2	15	TGTGCCAGCAGTATGTCGGGGGGGGCCCTGGAGACCCAGTACTTC	CASSMSGGALETQYF
once	TRBJ2-5	TRBV7-2	-	15	TGTGCCAGCAGCTTAGTAACAGGGTCAGGGGAGACCCAGTACTTC	CASSLVTGSGETQYF
-	TRBJ2-1	TRBV13	-	13	TGTGCCAGCAGCTCCGGCGACCACAATGAGCAGTTCTTC	CASSSGDHNEQFF
once	TRBJ2-5	TRBV7-9	-	13	TGTGCCAGCAGCCAGACAGAACAAGAGACCCAGTACTTC	CASSQTEQETQYF
-	TRBJ2-5	TRBV10-2	TRBD1	14	TGCGCCAGCAGTGAGTCGGGGGAAGACAGGGGCGAGAACTTC	CASSESGEDRGENF
-	TRBJ1-5	TRBV5-1	TRBD1	15	TGCGCCAGCAGCTCCGCAGGGGGCGCAGGTCAGCCCCAGCATTTT	CASSSAGGAGQPQHF
-	TRBJ2-7	TRBV7-9	-	12	TGTGCCAGCAGCCCCCATCCTTACGAGCAGTACTTC	CASSPHPYEQYF
-	TRBJ1-1	TRBV27	-	14	TGTGCCAGCAGTACCGGGACTTTGAACACTGAAGCTTTCTTT	CASSTGTLNTEAFF
-	TRBJ2-3	TRBV12-3/TRBV12-4	-	12	TGTGCCAGCAGTTTTGGTCAGGATACGCAGTATTTT	CASSFGQDTQYF
-	TRBJ2-5	TRBV6-1	-	14	TGTGCCAGCAGTTCGGACAGTTTCCAAGAGACCCAGTACTTC	CASSSDSFQETQYF
-	TRBJ1-1	TRBV18	-	15	TGTGCCAGCTCACCTCCCACGGGACGGGGCACTGAAGCTTTCTTT	CASSPPTGRGTEAFF
-	TRBJ1-1	TRBV30	-	14	TGTGCCTGGAGTGAACTGACGGGTGATACTGAAGCTTTCTTT	CAWSELTGDTEAFF
-	TRBJ1-1	TRBV12-3/TRBV12-4	TRBD1	14	TGTGCCAGCAGCCTGGACAGGGGGCGAACTGAAGCTTTCTTT	CASSLDRGRTEAFF
-	TRBJ1-2	TRBV9	-	17	TGTGCCAGCAGCGTAGGACCATCAGAGAGAGCTAACTATGGCTACACCTTC	CASSVGPSERANYGYTF
-	TRBJ2-7	TRBV7-3	-	11	TGTGCCAGCAGCTCAGGGTCTGAGCAGTACTTC	CASSSGSEQYF
-	TRBJ2-5	TRBV9	-	13	TGTGCCAGCAGCGAGGGCCATAAAGAGACCCAGTACTTC	CASSEGHKETQYF
-	TRBJ2-3	TRBV18	-	12	TGTGCCAGCTCACCATCAGTCGATACGCAGTATTTT	CASSPSVDTQYF
few	TRBJ1-2	TRBV25-1	-	12	TGTGCCAGCAGTCGTGGGGGGTATGGCTACACCTTC	CASSRGGYGYTF
-	TRBJ1-1	TRBV20-1	TRBD1	13	TGCAGTGCTAGACCGACAGGGACGGCTGAAGCTTTCTTT	CSARPTGTAEAFF
-	TRBJ1-1	TRBV9	-	12	TGTGCCAGCACCCCGGACGGCACTGAAGCTTTCTTT	CASTPDGTEAFF
-	TRBJ2-3	TRBV19	TRBD1	15	TGTGCCAGTAGCCCACCGGGACAGGGCTTGGATACGCAGTATTTT	CASSPPGQGLDTQYF
-	TRBJ2-7	TRBV6-5	-	13	TGTGCCAGCAGTTCCTGGTCGCACCACGAGCAGTACTTC	CASSSWSHHEQYF